This T cell receptor (beta chain) was captured in a study of identical twins. Whole-study findings and limits: Monozygotic twins shared more out-of-frame TCR alpha than recombination models predicted.

The ends were cut back, 7 bases at V and 0 bases at J, with 16 bases in the middle. The V gene's germline CDR1 is SQVTM and CDR2 ANQGSEA. CDR3 size: 15 residues. Turning to this clonotype: Its antigen is undetermined.

TCRdb itself ran the 5' RACE reads through MiXCR, one entry per CDR3 protein. Of 550,000 to 800,000 distinct CDR3 sequences listed, just over 7% were seen once; the top ten hold about 1.6%. The same sample was also studied in work on yellow fever vaccine responses in identical twins.

The sample consisted of PBMCs. This chain joins TRBV29-1 and TRBJ1-3, with D maybe TRBD1 (5 bases). This clonotype was sampled from a woman between 18 and 29 years old in good health. The CDR3 DNA follows: TGCAGCGCGACCGGGACGAAGGACTCTGGAAACACCATATATTTT. Encoded protein: CSATGTKDSGNTIYF.